Each of the 16 T cell receptor beta chains below was sequenced from the same sample in a study of graft-versus-host responses after intestinal transplantation. Sequencing used immunoSEQ multiplex PCR; TCRdb keeps in-frame clones, though not all of them. The sample shows under 100,000 clones, 85% to 95% of them seen only once. Antigens for these TCRs are unknown. This sample comprised unstimulated CD8+ T cells sorted from spleen or lymph node cells, obtained before transplant. These receptors originate from a human donor who was the organ donor for an intestinal transplant.

The chain links TRBV11-2 to TRBJ2-7; unclear D gene. This CDR3 is built from 13 residues. V was trimmed by 5 bases and J by 4 bases, leaving 12 bases between them. The germline gives CDR1 SGHAT, CDR2 FQNNGV. The CDR3 reads CASSRDWSYEQYF. Written as DNA, the CDR3 is TGTGCCAGCAGCCGTGACTGGTCGTACGAGCAGTACTTC.

V is TRBV25-1 and J is TRBJ2-2; possibly TRBD1 for D (5 bases). Trimming pared 3 bases from V and 7 bases from J, leaving 24 bases between. Germline CDR1 reads MGHDK; CDR2 reads SYGVNS. The CDR3 runs 18 residues. The CDR3 protein is CASSDGFAGAGRGGELFF. CDR3 sequence (DNA): TGTGCCAGCAGTGACGGGTTTGCTGGGGCAGGGCGTGGCGGGGAGCTGTTTTTT. Using reference TRBV25-1 and TRBJ2-2 for the parts outside the CDR3, the full variable domain is EADIYQTPRYLVIGTGKKITLECSQTMGHDKMYWYQQDPGMELHLIHYSYGVNSTEKGDLSSESTVSRIRTEHFPLTLESARPSHTSQYLCASSDGFAGAGRGGELFFGEGSRLTVL.

This rearrangement joins TRBV4-1 to TRBJ2-5, with 8 bases fitting TRBD2. The J call may be in error: the DNA end matches TRBJ2-7 better. Germline-derived CDR1 and CDR2 are MGHRA and YSYEKL. The CDR3 is 15 residues long. In DNA form, the CDR3 reads TGCGCCAGCAGCCAGGCGGAAGCGGGGGAATACGAGCAGTACTTC. This encodes CASSQAEAGEYEQYF.

The rearrangement joins TRBV7-3 to TRBJ1-6, with D unresolved. The V and J ends lost 1 base and 10 bases respectively, with 17 bases between them. The CDR3 is 16 residues long. Germline CDR1 is SGHTA and CDR2 is FQGTGA. The CDR3 loop reads CASSLNSQLAGSPLHF. DNA for the CDR3: TGTGCCAGCAGCTTAAACAGTCAACTAGCTGGATCACCCCTCCACTTT.

The chain links TRBV28 to TRBJ1-5; D remains unclear. The CDR3 totals 18 residues. V lost 4 bases, J lost 0 bases, and 19 bases lay in between. CDR1 and CDR2 from the germline V gene are MDHEN and SYDVKM. CDR3 protein: CASSSPHLEGYSNQPQHF. CDR3 coding DNA: TGTGCCAGCAGTTCCCCCCACCTGGAGGGTTATAGCAATCAGCCCCAGCATTTT.

V is TRBV2 and J is TRBJ1-4; TRBD1 agrees at 9 bases. V was pared by 7 bases and J by 7 bases, with 7 bases of the junction left unmatched. Per the germline V gene, CDR1 is SNHLY and CDR2 is FYNNEI. This CDR3 comprises 14 residues. The CDR3 DNA reads TGTGCCAGCACCGAACAGGGGGCCGGTGAAAAACTGTTTTTT. As protein: CASTEQGAGEKLFF. Supplemented by reference TRBV2 and TRBJ1-4, the full variable domain reads EPEVTQTPSHQVTQMGQEVILRCVPISNHLYFYWYRQILGQKVEFLVSFYNNEISEKSEIFDDQFSVERPDGSNFTLKIRSTKLEDSAMYFCASTEQGAGEKLFFGSGTQLSVL.

CDR3 in amino acids: CASSQRLAGQETQYF. DNA of the CDR3: TGCGCCAGCAGTCAACGGCTAGCGGGACAAGAGACCCAGTACTTC. The V and J genes are TRBV23-1 and TRBJ2-5, with 9 nucleotides matching TRBD2. TRBV23-1 is an ORF for which the function is uncertain. The junction had 3 bases not matched to a gene; V was cut back by 2 bases and J by 2 bases. This CDR3 has 15 amino acids.

This chain connects TRBV2 to TRBJ2-5, with a weak D call TRBD2 (6 bases). Trimming cost V 9 bases and J 5 bases, with 16 bases left between them. The CDR3 length is 13 residues. CDR1 SNHLY and CDR2 FYNNEI come from the germline V gene. CDR3 sequence: CASEEGWGETQYF. The CDR3 bases are TGTGCCAGTGAGGAGGGTTGGGGGGAGACCCAGTACTTC. Supplemented by reference TRBV2 and TRBJ2-5, the full variable domain reads EPEVTQTPSHQVTQMGQEVILRCVPISNHLYFYWYRQILGQKVEFLVSFYNNEISEKSEIFDDQFSVERPDGSNFTLKIRSTKLEDSAMYFCASEEGWGETQYFGPGTRLLVL.

Concerning this clone: Germline is not matched at one junction end, which may reflect a read error. The chain combines TRBV7-2 with TRBJ2-3; maybe TRBD2 (5 bases). Germline V gives CDR1 SGHTA, CDR2 FQGNSA. The CDR3 totals 14 residues. The CDR3 loop reads CASIGPEGPDTQYF. In DNA, the CDR3 is TGCGCCAGCATTGGACCAGAGGGTCCAGATACGCAGTATTTT.

This chain uses TRBV5-1 with TRBJ1-1; D is ambiguous. This CDR3 has 16 residues. The germline gives CDR1 SGHRS, CDR2 YFSETQ. V lost 4 bases and J 4 bases, leaving 20 bases between the germline ends. For the CDR3, the DNA is TGCGCCAGCAGCCCCCCAACTCGGGGTAAAACCACTGAAGCTTTCTTT. Protein product: CASSPPTRGKTTEAFF.

This chain connects TRBV27 to TRBJ2-1; 8 bases match TRBD1. This CDR3 is built from 14 residues. The V gene's germline CDR1 is MNHEY and CDR2 SMNVEV (reference sequence). Trimming removed 6 bases from V and 2 bases from J; junction bases left unmatched: 3. The CDR3 protein is CASSRTGPYNEQFF. DNA for the CDR3: TGTGCCAGCAGCAGGACAGGGCCCTACAATGAGCAGTTCTTC.

The chain joins TRBV5-6 to TRBJ2-1; D remains unclear. CDR1 and CDR2 from the germline V gene are SGHDT and YYEEEE. Between the trimmed V and J ends, which lost 2 bases and 5 bases, there was a span of 11 bases. CDR3 length equals 14 residues. The CDR3 bases are TGTGCCAGCAGCTTATGGCGGAACAACAATGAGCAGTTCTTC. It specifies CASSLWRNNNEQFF.

A word on this clone: Sequence at one end of the junction differs from germline and may be a read error. The V and J genes are TRBV9 and TRBJ2-1, with D possibly being TRBD2 (6 bases). Germline assignment: CDR1 SGDLS and CDR2 YYNGEE. The length of the CDR3 is 16 residues. DNA for the CDR3: TGTGCCAGCAGCGTAGCTCGGCGGGGCTCCTACAATAAGCAGTTCTTC. As protein: CASSVARRGSYNKQFF.

The rearrangement links TRBV7-9 to TRBJ2-3, with 11 nucleotides matching TRBD2. CDR1 SEHNR and CDR2 FQNEAQ come from the germline V gene (reference sequence). The CDR3 is 17 amino acids. Unmatched junction bases numbered 8, after V lost 4 bases and J lost 2 bases. The CDR3 sequence: CASSSLTSGDYTDTQYF. CDR3 nucleotide sequence: TGTGCCAGCAGCTCACTGACTAGCGGGGATTACACAGATACGCAGTATTTT.

The rearrangement uses TRBV7-3 and TRBJ2-3; 10 nucleotides match TRBD2. Germline assignment: CDR1 SGHTA and CDR2 FQGTGA. V was pared by 4 bases and J by 0 bases, with 7 bases of the junction left unmatched. There are 17 residues in the CDR3. The CDR3 DNA follows: TGTGCCAGCAGCTCAGAGCGGGAGGGCTATAGCACAGATACGCAGTATTTT. Translated, it gives CASSSEREGYSTDTQYF.

The CDR3 DNA follows: TGTGCCAGCAGCTTCCGCGGGCTCCCCTACGAGCAGTACTTC. Translation gives CASSFRGLPYEQYF. V gene TRBV5-4 combines with J gene TRBJ2-7; possibly TRBD2 for D (5 bases). V was trimmed by 2 bases and J by 2 bases, leaving 11 bases between them. The CDR3 runs to 14 residues. Germline lookup yields CDR1 SGHNT and CDR2 YYREEE (reference sequence).